A single sample gave rise to the 27 T cell receptor beta chains below, sequenced in a study of cytomegalovirus exposure and HLA in healthy donors (dated by TCRdb to about 2017). The library was obtained by the immunoSEQ multiplex PCR assay. For the multiplex PCR, a mixture combining 60 forward primers for TCR Vbeta segments and 13 reverse primers for TCR Jbeta segments was used. In TCRdb, the immuneACCESS table is reduced to in-frame sequences with V and J assigned. These tables do not hold every clone; where another copy was compared, an unresolved V gene accounts for under half, and the others remain unexplained. In this sample the table shows some 210,000 clones, 70% to 80% of which occur a single time. Clones ranked in the top ten supply around 2.2% of the sample. The material sequenced was PBMCs. The receptors stem from a woman aged 25 to 45 in good health and CMV-seropositive.

The sample holds one count of this clone. V usage is TRBV5-1 and J usage is TRBJ2-7, with 7 positions matching TRBD1. This CDR3 spans 13 amino acids. The V gene's germline CDR1 is SGHRS and CDR2 YFSETQ. With 4 bases clipped from V and 7 bases from J, the junction kept 8 bases outside the gene matches. The CDR3 sequence is CASSPLTGYEQYF. In nucleotides, the CDR3 is TGCGCCAGCAGCCCCTTGACAGGGTATGAGCAGTACTTC.

This clone was seen just once. The chain combines TRBV27 with TRBJ1-5; the match to TRBD1 covers 9 bases. V shed 4 bases, J shed 2 bases, and the junction held 9 bases outside the gene matches. This CDR3 region has 17 residues. The V gene's germline CDR1 is MNHEY and CDR2 SMNVEV (reference sequence). The CDR3 loop reads CASSSFSGTGRNQPQHF. DNA for the CDR3: TGTGCCAGCAGTTCTTTCTCCGGGACAGGGCGCAATCAGCCCCAGCATTTT.

This rearrangement joins TRBV6-6 to TRBJ2-2, with D possibly TRBD1 on 6 matching bases. The germline CDR1 and CDR2 sequences are MNHNY and SVGAGI (reference sequence). V shed 2 bases and J shed 5 bases, with 15 bases lying between them. The CDR3 has 16 amino acids. DNA for the CDR3: TGTGCCAGCAGTTACCCACAGGGTAGAGGGACCGGGGAGCTGTTTTTT. Its translation is CASSYPQGRGTGELFF.

The chain uses TRBV7-2 and TRBJ1-1; D gene unclear. The CDR3 runs 15 residues. V lost 1 base and J 7 bases, leaving 16 bases between the germline ends. Germline loops: CDR1 SGHTA, CDR2 FQGNSA. The CDR3 loop is CASSLGGKSAVEAFF. For the CDR3, the DNA is TGTGCCAGCAGCTTAGGCGGCAAGTCCGCGGTTGAAGCTTTCTTT.

The chain is built from TRBV6-6 and TRBJ2-5; D not certain. Germline loops: CDR1 MNHNY, CDR2 SVGAGI (reference sequence). CDR3 size: 14 residues. V was pared by 6 bases and J by 5 bases, with 16 bases between. CDR3 DNA sequence: TGTGCCAGCAGCCGATCTAATCCCGGGGAGACCCAGTACTTC. The encoded protein is CASSRSNPGETQYF.

The chain combines TRBV4-1 with TRBJ2-7; 7 bases are shared with TRBD2. Germline V gene lookup returns CDR1 MGHRA and CDR2 YSYEKL. The CDR3 sequence is 15 residues long. V trimming: 6 bases; J trimming: 1 base; junction bases outside the gene matches: 9. CDR3 protein: CASSLAASGSYEQYF. In DNA, the CDR3 is TGCGCCAGCAGTCTGGCGGCTAGCGGATCCTACGAGCAGTACTTC.

The CDR3, as DNA: TGTGCCAGCAGCTTAGTCGGCGGGGGGGCCTCCGAGCAGTACTTC. This sequence encodes CASSLVGGGASEQYF. This sequence joins TRBV7-6 and TRBJ2-7; 9 nucleotides line up with TRBD2. The CDR3 is 15 amino acids. Germline CDR1 and CDR2: SGHVS and FNYEAQ. V lost 1 base, J lost 6 bases, and 7 bases stayed unmatched.

The chain joins TRBV27 to TRBJ1-4; 7 bases map to TRBD1. The germline gives CDR1 MNHEY, CDR2 SMNVEV (reference sequence). This CDR3 comprises 15 residues. Trimming removed 3 bases from V and 5 bases from J; junction bases left unmatched: 6. This CDR3 is CASSFPGTENEKLFF. The CDR3 coding sequence is TGTGCCAGCAGTTTCCCCGGGACAGAAAATGAAAAACTGTTTTTT.

V is TRBV2 and J is TRBJ1-2, with TRBD1 as a possible D gene (5 bases). V dropped 5 bases and J dropped 7 bases, with 20 bases sitting between them. The germline V gene encodes CDR1 SNHLY and CDR2 FYNNEI. The CDR3 runs to 15 residues. CDR3 protein: CASSRKTGTGSGYTF. CDR3 coding DNA: TGTGCCAGCAGTAGAAAAACAGGCACGGGCAGTGGCTACACCTTC.

J is TRBJ1-2 and V is TRBV5-1; D is possibly TRBD1 (5 bases). The germline V gene has CDR1 SGHRS and CDR2 YFSETQ. Trimming cost V 0 bases and J 0 bases, with 9 bases left between them. This CDR3 has 15 residues. For the CDR3, the DNA is TGCGCCAGCAGCTTGGTAGGACACACTAACTATGGCTACACCTTC. Protein product: CASSLVGHTNYGYTF.

The chain uses TRBV5-4 and TRBJ2-1, with 7 bases lining up with TRBD2. Unmatched junction bases numbered 10, after V lost 4 bases and J lost 0 bases. This CDR3 has 17 residues. Germline CDR1 SGHNT, CDR2 YYREEE (reference sequence). The CDR3 spells CASSNGGGGSSYNEQFF. CDR3 DNA: TGTGCCAGCAGCAATGGAGGCGGGGGAAGCTCCTACAATGAGCAGTTCTTC.

V and J are TRBV5-1 and TRBJ1-5; D perhaps matches TRBD1 (5 bases). The CDR3 is 13 residues long. Deletions cut 5 bases from V and 7 bases from J, with 13 bases between. Per germline, CDR1 SGHRS and CDR2 YFSETQ. The CDR3: CASSAGSGQPQHF. DNA for the CDR3: TGCGCCAGCAGTGCCGGGTCAGGGCAGCCCCAGCATTTT.

V gene TRBV5-1 combines with J gene TRBJ1-2, with unresolved D. CDR1 is SGHRS and CDR2 is YFSETQ in the germline V gene. This CDR3 is built from 12 residues. Trimming left V 4 bases short and J 6 bases short, with 10 bases between. The CDR3 DNA reads TGCGCCAGCAGCCGCTTCGGGGATGGCTACACCTTC. It yields the protein CASSRFGDGYTF.

This clone was counted a few times. The chain employs TRBV18 and TRBJ1-1; maybe TRBD1 (5 bases). The CDR3 runs to 15 residues. V lost 6 bases, J lost 2 bases, and 16 bases lay in between. CDR1 is KGHSH, CDR2 LQKENI, per germline. CDR3 in DNA: TGTGCCAGCTCCGGGGGGAGGGTCGGTAACACTGAAGCTTTCTTT. Translated, it gives CASSGGRVGNTEAFF. Supplemented by reference TRBV18 and TRBJ1-1, the full variable domain reads NAGVMQNPRHLVRRRGQEARLRCSPMKGHSHVYWYRQLPEEGLKFMVYLQKENIIDESGMPKERFSAEFPKEGPSILRIQQVVRGDSAAYFCASSGGRVGNTEAFFGQGTRLTVV.

The rearrangement joins TRBV5-5 to TRBJ1-2; D may be TRBD1 (6 bases). This CDR3 is built from 13 residues. V lost 5 bases and J lost 8, with 16 bases in between. Germline V gene sequence: CDR1 SGHKS, CDR2 YYEKEE (reference sequence). CDR3 loop: CASREQGGYGYTF. In nucleotides, the CDR3 is TGTGCCAGCAGGGAACAGGGAGGGTACGGCTACACCTTC.

This clone was counted between two and nine times. V is TRBV4-2 and J is TRBJ2-5, with 10 bases that match TRBD2. The assigned J gene may be wrong: the sequence end matches TRBJ2-7 better. The length of the CDR3 is 13 residues. Per the germline V gene, CDR1 is LGHNA and CDR2 is YNFKEQ. The CDR3 spells CASSPSGSYEQYF. The CDR3 DNA sequence: TGTGCCAGCAGCCCTAGCGGGAGCTACGAGCAGTACTTC.

CDR3 in DNA: TGCGCCAGCAGCTTGGCCGCGGGGGGCAGAGCAGATACGCAGTATTTT. Its translation: CASSLAAGGRADTQYF. J is TRBJ2-3 and V is TRBV5-1; 8 bases align to TRBD2. In germline, CDR1 is SGHRS, CDR2 YFSETQ. V gave up 0 bases and J gave up 4 bases; unmatched junction bases: 7. The CDR3 contains 16 residues. Based on the CDR3 plus reference TRBV5-1 and TRBJ2-3, the full variable domain is KAGVTQTPRYLIKTRGQQVTLSCSPISGHRSVSWYQQTPGQGLQFLFEYFSETQRNKGNFPGRFSGRQFSNSRSEMNVSTLELGDSALYLCASSLAAGGRADTQYFGPGTRLTVL.

V usage is TRBV9 and J usage is TRBJ2-1; TRBD2 matches at 7 bases. CDR3 size: 15 residues. Per the germline V gene, CDR1 is SGDLS and CDR2 is YYNGEE. J lost 2 bases, V lost 4 bases, and 6 bases had no gene match. CDR3 bases: TGTGCCAGCAGCCAAGAGGGACTACCCTACAATGAGCAGTTCTTC. Its translation is CASSQEGLPYNEQFF.

CDR3 protein: CASTPTAGDYGYTF. The CDR3 coding sequence is TGCGCCAGTACCCCGACAGCCGGCGACTATGGCTACACCTTC. The chain uses TRBV5-1 and TRBJ1-2; weak D call: TRBD1 (5 bases). V lost 8 bases and J 3 bases, leaving 17 bases between the germline ends. This CDR3 region has 14 residues. Per the germline V gene, CDR1 is SGHRS and CDR2 is YFSETQ.

This rearrangement joins TRBV4-3 to TRBJ2-3; 11 bases agree with TRBD1. J lost 1 base, V lost 4 bases, and 7 bases had no gene match. CDR3 size: 17 residues. Germline loops: CDR1 LGHNA, CDR2 YSLEER. The CDR3 region is CASSRVGTGGRTDTQYF. The CDR3 DNA sequence: TGCGCCAGCAGCCGGGTCGGGACAGGGGGTCGCACAGATACGCAGTATTTT.

The chain recombines TRBV27 with TRBJ2-1, with D perhaps matching TRBD1 (6 bases). From germline, CDR1 is MNHEY and CDR2 SMNVEV (reference sequence). The CDR3 length is 17 residues. V shed 2 bases and J shed 5 bases, with 19 bases lying between them. CDR3 coding DNA: TGTGCCAGCAGTTTAACCCTACCCTGGACAGACAACAATGAGCAGTTCTTC. Protein product: CASSLTLPWTDNNEQFF.

The chain joins TRBV6-5 to TRBJ1-2, with D uncertain. Trimming removed 0 bases from V and 7 bases from J, with 9 bases in between. Germline V gene lookup returns CDR1 MNHEY and CDR2 SVGAGI. The CDR3 length is 13 residues. The CDR3 DNA sequence: TGTGCCAGCAGTTACTCGCCTGGGAGTGGCTACACCTTC. Its translation is CASSYSPGSGYTF.

The chain's CDR3 is CASSLGPRGLSYEQYF. In nucleotides, the CDR3 is TGTGCCAGCAGCTTAGGTCCCAGGGGGCTCTCCTACGAGCAGTACTTC. The chain has TRBV7-2 and TRBJ2-7, with TRBD1 identical over 8 bases. V lost 1 base and J lost 0; bases outside the gene matches: 5. Per the germline V gene, CDR1 is SGHTA and CDR2 is FQGNSA. The CDR3 length is 16 residues.

V and J are TRBV9 and TRBJ2-3; 9 nucleotides line up with TRBD2. The CDR3 is 16 residues long. Germline V gene sequence: CDR1 SGDLS, CDR2 YYNGEE. V lost 4 bases to trimming and J lost 1 base; unmatched junction nucleotides: 7. The CDR3 DNA reads TGTGCCAGCAGCCCCCGACTAGCGGATCGCACAGATACGCAGTATTTT. Translation: CASSPRLADRTDTQYF.

This chain joins TRBV4-1 and TRBJ1-4; D call uncertain. Germline lookup yields CDR1 MGHRA and CDR2 YSYEKL. The CDR3 extends over 16 amino acids. The ends were cut back, 1 base at V and 5 bases at J, with 14 bases in the middle. CDR3 in amino acids: CASSQAPPGMNEKLFF. As DNA, the CDR3 is TGCGCCAGCAGCCAAGCCCCCCCGGGGATGAATGAAAAACTGTTTTTT.

This clone was counted once. The gene calls are TRBV6-5 and TRBJ2-1; 11 nucleotides line up with TRBD1. Germline trimming cut 2 bases from V and 2 bases from J; bases unmatched to any gene: 2. The germline V gene has CDR1 MNHEY and CDR2 SVGAGI. The CDR3 sequence is 16 residues long. The CDR3 DNA reads TGTGCCAGCAGTTACCCGGACAGGGGGCCCTACAATGAGCAGTTCTTC. This gives the protein CASSYPDRGPYNEQFF.

The chain uses TRBV6-6 and TRBJ2-2; TRBD2 matches 9 bases. Per germline, CDR1 MNHNY and CDR2 SVGAGI (reference sequence). V lost 8 bases, J lost 4 bases, and 5 bases stayed unmatched. This CDR3 has 14 amino acids. The CDR3 DNA follows: TGTGCCAGCCTACTAGCGGGCGCCACCGGGGAGCTGTTTTTT. This encodes CASLLAGATGELFF.